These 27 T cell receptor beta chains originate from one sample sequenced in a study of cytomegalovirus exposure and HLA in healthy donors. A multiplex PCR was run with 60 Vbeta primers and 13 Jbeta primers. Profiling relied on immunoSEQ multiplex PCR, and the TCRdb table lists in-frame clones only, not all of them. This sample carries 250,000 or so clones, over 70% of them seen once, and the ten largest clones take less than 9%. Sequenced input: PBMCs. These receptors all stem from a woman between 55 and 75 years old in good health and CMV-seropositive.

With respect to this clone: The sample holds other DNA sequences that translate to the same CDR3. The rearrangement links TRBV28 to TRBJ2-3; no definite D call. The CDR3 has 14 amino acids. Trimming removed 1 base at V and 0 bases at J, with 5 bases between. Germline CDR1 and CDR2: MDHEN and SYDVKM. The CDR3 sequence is CASSLYRSTDTQYF. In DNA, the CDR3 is TGTGCCAGCAGTTTATACAGAAGCACAGATACGCAGTATTTT.

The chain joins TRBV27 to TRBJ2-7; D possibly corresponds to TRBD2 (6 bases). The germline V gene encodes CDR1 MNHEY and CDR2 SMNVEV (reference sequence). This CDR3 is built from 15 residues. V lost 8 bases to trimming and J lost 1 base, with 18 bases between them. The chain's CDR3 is CASAPGVAPSYEQYF. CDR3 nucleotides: TGTGCCAGCGCCCCGGGGGTGGCGCCTTCCTACGAGCAGTACTTC.

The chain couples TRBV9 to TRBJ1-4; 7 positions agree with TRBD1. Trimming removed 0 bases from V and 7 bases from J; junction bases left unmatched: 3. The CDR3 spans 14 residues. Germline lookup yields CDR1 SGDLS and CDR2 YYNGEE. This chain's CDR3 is CASSVGQGVEKLFF. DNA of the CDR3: TGTGCCAGCAGCGTAGGCCAGGGGGTTGAAAAACTGTTTTTT.

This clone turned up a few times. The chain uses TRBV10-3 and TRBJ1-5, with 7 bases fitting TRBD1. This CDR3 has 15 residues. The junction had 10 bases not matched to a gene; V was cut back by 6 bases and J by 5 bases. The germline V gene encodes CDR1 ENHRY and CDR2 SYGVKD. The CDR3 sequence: CAISVTGTADQPQHF. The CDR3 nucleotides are TGTGCCATCAGCGTTACCGGGACAGCCGATCAGCCCCAGCATTTT.

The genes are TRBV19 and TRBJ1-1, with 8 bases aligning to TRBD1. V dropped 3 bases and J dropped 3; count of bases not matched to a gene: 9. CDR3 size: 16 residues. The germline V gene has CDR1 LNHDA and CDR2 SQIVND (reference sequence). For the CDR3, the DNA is TGTGCCAGTAGTATCGGTACAGGGGGATCGTACACTGAAGCTTTCTTT. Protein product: CASSIGTGGSYTEAFF. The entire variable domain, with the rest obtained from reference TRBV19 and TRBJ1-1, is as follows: DGGITQSPKYLFRKEGQNVTLSCEQNLNHDAMYWYRQDPGQGLRLIYYSQIVNDFQKGDIAEGYSVSREKKESFPLTVTSAQKNPTAFYLCASSIGTGGSYTEAFFGQGTRLTVV.

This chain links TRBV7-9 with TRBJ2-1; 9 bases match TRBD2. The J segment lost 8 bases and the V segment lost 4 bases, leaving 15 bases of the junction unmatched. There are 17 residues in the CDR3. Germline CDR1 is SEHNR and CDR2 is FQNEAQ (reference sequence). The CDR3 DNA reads TGTGCCAGCAGCTCCCTTGGGCTAGCGGGGAGGCCCCATGAGCAGTTCTTC. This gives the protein CASSSLGLAGRPHEQFF. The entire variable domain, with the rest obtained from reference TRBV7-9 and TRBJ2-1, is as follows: DTGVSQNPRHKITKRGQNVTFRCDPISEHNRLYWYRQTLGQGPEFLTYFQNEAQLEKSRLLSDRFSAERPKGSFSTLEIQRTEQGDSAMYLCASSSLGLAGRPHEQFFGPGTRLTVL.

The CDR3: CASSRRDRGSYEQYF. DNA of the CDR3: TGTGCCAGCAGCCGCCGGGACAGGGGGTCCTACGAGCAGTACTTC. The chain employs TRBV5-6 and TRBJ2-7; 11 bases line up with TRBD1. CDR1 and CDR2 from the germline V gene are SGHDT and YYEEEE. The ends lost 4 bases at V and 1 base at J; junction bases unmatched: 4. The CDR3 has 15 amino acids. The full variable domain, in which reference TRBV5-6 and TRBJ2-7 provide the parts outside the CDR3, is DAGVTQSPTHLIKTRGQQVTLRCSPKSGHDTVSWYQQALGQGPQFIFQYYEEEERQRGNFPDRFSGHQFPNYSSELNVNALLLGDSALYLCASSRRDRGSYEQYFGPGTRLTVT.

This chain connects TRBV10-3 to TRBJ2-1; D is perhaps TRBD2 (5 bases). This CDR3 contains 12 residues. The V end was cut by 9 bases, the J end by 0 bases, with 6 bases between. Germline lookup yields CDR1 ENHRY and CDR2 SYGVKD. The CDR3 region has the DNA TGTGCCATTACTAGCTCCTACAATGAGCAGTTCTTC. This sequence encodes CAITSSYNEQFF.

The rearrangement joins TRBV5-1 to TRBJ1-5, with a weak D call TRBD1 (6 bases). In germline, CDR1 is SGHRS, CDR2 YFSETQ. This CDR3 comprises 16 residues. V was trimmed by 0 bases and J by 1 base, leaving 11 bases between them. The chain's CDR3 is CASSLGDGTSNQPQHF. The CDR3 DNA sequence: TGCGCCAGCAGCTTGGGGGACGGGACAAGCAATCAGCCCCAGCATTTT.

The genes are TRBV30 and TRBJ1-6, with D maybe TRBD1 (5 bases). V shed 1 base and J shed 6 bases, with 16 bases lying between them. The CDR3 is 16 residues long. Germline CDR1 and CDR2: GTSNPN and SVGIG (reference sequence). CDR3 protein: CAWSGPRGLTNSPLHF. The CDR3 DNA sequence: TGTGCCTGGAGTGGTCCTAGGGGCCTTACTAATTCACCCCTCCACTTT. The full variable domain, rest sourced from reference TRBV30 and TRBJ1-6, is SQTIHQWPATLVQPVGSPLSLECTVEGTSNPNLYWYRQAAGRGLQLLFYSVGIGQISSEVPQNLSASRPQDRQFILSSKKLLLSDSGFYLCAWSGPRGLTNSPLHFGNGTRLTVT.

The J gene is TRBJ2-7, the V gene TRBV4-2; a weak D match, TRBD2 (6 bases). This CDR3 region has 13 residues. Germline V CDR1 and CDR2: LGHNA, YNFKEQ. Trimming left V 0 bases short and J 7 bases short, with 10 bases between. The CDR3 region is CASSQDRREEQYF. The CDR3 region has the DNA TGTGCCAGCAGCCAAGATAGGAGGGAAGAGCAGTACTTC.

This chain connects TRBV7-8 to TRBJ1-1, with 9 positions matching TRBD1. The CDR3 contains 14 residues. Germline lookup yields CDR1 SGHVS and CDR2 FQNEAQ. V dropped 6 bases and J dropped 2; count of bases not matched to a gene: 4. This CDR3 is CASRSGQGNTEAFF. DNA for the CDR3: TGTGCCAGCAGATCGGGACAGGGAAACACTGAAGCTTTCTTT. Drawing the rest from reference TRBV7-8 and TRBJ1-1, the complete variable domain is GAGVSQSPRYKVAKRGQDVALRCDPISGHVSLFWYQQALGQGPEFLTYFQNEAQLDKSGLPSDRFFAERPEGSVSTLKIQRTQQEDSAVYLCASRSGQGNTEAFFGQGTRLTVV.

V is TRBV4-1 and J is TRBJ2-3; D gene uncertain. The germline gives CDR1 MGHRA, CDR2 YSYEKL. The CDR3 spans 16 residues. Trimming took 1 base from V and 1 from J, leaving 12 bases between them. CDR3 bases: TGCGCCAGCAGCCAAGGTAATTCCCGGGGCACAGATACGCAGTATTTT. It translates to CASSQGNSRGTDTQYF.

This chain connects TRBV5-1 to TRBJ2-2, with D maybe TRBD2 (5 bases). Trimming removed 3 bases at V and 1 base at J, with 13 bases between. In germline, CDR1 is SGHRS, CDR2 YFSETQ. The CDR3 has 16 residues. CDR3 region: CASSYSRRLNTGELFF. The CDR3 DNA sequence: TGCGCCAGCAGCTATTCTCGGAGGTTGAACACCGGGGAGCTGTTTTTT.

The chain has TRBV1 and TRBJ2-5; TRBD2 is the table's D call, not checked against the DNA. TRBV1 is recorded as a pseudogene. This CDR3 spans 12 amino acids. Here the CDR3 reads CTSSPTSETQYF. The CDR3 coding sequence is TGCACCAGCAGTCCTACTAGCGAGACCCAGTACTTC.

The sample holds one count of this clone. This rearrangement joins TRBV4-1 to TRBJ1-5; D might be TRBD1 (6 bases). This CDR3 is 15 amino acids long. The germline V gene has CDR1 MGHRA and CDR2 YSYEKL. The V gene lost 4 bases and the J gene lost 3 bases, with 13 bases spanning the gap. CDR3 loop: CASSLGAGFNQPQHF. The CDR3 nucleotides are TGCGCCAGCAGCCTGGGGGCGGGTTTCAATCAGCCCCAGCATTTT.

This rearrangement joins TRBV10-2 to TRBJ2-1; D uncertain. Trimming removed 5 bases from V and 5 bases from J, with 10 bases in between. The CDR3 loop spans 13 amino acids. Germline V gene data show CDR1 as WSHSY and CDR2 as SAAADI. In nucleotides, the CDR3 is TGCGCCAGCAGTTACTCTTTCCACAATGAGCAGTTCTTC. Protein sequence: CASSYSFHNEQFF.

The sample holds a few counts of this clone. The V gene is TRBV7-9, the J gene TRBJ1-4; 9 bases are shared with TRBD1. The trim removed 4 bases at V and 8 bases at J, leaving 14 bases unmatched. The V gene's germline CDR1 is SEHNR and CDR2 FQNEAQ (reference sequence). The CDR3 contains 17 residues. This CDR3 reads CASSSRGSGQGGEKLFF. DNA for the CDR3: TGTGCCAGCAGCTCCAGGGGGTCGGGACAGGGTGGCGAAAAACTGTTTTTT.

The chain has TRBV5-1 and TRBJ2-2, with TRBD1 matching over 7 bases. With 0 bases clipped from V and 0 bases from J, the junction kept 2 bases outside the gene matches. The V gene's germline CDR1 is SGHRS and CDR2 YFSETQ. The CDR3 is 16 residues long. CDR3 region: CASSLATGSNTGELFF. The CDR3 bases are TGCGCCAGCAGCTTGGCGACAGGGTCGAACACCGGGGAGCTGTTTTTT.

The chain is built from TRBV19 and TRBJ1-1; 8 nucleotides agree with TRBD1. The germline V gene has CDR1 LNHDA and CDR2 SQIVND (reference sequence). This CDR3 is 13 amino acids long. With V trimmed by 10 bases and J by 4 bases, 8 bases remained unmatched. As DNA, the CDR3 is TGTGCCACTTCCCAGGGGGCAAGCACTGAAGCTTTCTTT. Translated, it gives CATSQGASTEAFF. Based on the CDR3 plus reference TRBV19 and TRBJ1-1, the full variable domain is DGGITQSPKYLFRKEGQNVTLSCEQNLNHDAMYWYRQDPGQGLRLIYYSQIVNDFQKGDIAEGYSVSREKKESFPLTVTSAQKNPTAFYLCATSQGASTEAFFGQGTRLTVV.

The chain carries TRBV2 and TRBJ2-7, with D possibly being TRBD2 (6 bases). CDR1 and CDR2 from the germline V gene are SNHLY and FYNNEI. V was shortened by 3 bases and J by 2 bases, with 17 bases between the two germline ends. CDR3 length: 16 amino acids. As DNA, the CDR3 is TGTGCCAGCAGTGACGAGGGAGGCAGGTCAGCCTACGAGCAGTACTTC. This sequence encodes CASSDEGGRSAYEQYF.

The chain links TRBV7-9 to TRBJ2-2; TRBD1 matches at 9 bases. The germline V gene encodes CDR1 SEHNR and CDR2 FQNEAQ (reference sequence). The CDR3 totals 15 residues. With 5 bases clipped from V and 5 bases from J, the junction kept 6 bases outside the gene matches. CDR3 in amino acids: CASSPRQGGTGELFF. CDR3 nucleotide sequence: TGTGCCAGCAGCCCCAGACAGGGGGGTACCGGGGAGCTGTTTTTT.

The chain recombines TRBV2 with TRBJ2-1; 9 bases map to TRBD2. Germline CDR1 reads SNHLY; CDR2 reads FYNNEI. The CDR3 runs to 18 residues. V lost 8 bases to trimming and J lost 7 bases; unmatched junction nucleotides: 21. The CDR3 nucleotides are TGTGCCAGCCCGACGTGGGGTAGCGGGAGCTCCGAGGTGAATGAGCAGTTCTTC. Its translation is CASPTWGSGSSEVNEQFF.

The CDR3 region is CASSLWSGRSTGELFF. CDR3 in DNA: TGTGCCAGCAGCTTGTGGAGCGGGAGGTCAACCGGGGAGCTGTTTTTT. This chain links TRBV5-6 with TRBJ2-2, with 9 bases matching TRBD2. The CDR3 is 16 amino acids. From germline, CDR1 is SGHDT and CDR2 YYEEEE. J was trimmed by 5 bases and V by 1 base; bases with no gene match: 6.

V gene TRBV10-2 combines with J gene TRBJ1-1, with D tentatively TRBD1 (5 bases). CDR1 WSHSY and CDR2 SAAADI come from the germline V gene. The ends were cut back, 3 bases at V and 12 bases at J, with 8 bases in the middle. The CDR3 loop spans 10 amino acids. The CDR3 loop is CASSDRATFF. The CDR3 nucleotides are TGCGCCAGCAGTGACAGGGCAACTTTCTTT.

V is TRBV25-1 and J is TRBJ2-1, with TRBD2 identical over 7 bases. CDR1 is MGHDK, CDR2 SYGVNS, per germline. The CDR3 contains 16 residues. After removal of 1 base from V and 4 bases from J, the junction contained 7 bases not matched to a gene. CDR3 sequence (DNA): TGTGCCAGCAGTGAATCTGTGACTAGCCCATACAATGAGCAGTTCTTC. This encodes CASSESVTSPYNEQFF.

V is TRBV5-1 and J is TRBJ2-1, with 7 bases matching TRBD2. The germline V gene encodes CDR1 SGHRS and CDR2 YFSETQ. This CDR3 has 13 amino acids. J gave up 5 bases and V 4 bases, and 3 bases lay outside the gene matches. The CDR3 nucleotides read TGCGCCAGCAGCGGTACTAGCGACAATGAGCAGTTCTTC. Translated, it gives CASSGTSDNEQFF.